The next 27 T cell receptor beta chains were all read from a single sample in a study of shared clonotypes between healthy human individuals. The table came from immunoSEQ multiplex PCR; TCRdb's copy has only in-frame clones and leaves some out. The sample has about 490,000 clones, around 80% seen once. Source material: PBMCs. The receptors here all came from a woman between 40 and 50 years old in good health. Some clones in this sample may be carry-over from other donors' samples.

CDR3 DNA sequence: TGTGCCAGCAGGCCGAACACTGAAGCTTTCTTT. Its translation is CASRPNTEAFF. V usage is TRBV14 and J usage is TRBJ1-1; unclear D gene. The CDR3 consists of 11 residues. Trimming pared 6 bases from V and 1 base from J, leaving 3 bases between. Per the germline V gene, CDR1 is SGHDN and CDR2 is FVKESK.

The rearrangement uses TRBV7-2 and TRBJ2-3, with TRBD2 identical over 12 bases. There are 17 residues in the CDR3. The V segment lost 3 bases and the J segment 0 bases; nucleotides outside the gene matches: 4. Germline V gives CDR1 SGHTA, CDR2 FQGNSA. Here the CDR3 reads CASSFGLAGTSTDTQYF. The CDR3 nucleotides read TGTGCCAGCAGCTTCGGACTAGCGGGGACTAGCACAGATACGCAGTATTTT.

The rearrangement uses TRBV28 and TRBJ2-2; TRBD1 or TRBD2 may be the D gene (6 bases each). Deletions cut 2 bases from V and 4 bases from J, with 14 bases between. The length of the CDR3 is 16 residues. Germline CDR1 MDHEN, CDR2 SYDVKM. This chain's CDR3 is CASSLRSGAITGELFF. The CDR3 DNA reads as TGTGCCAGCAGTTTACGTTCGGGGGCGATCACCGGGGAGCTGTTTTTT.

The V call is TRBV6-5, the J call TRBJ1-2; D is perhaps TRBD1 (5 bases). Germline values: CDR1 MNHEY, CDR2 SVGAGI. The CDR3 contains 15 residues. Trimming cost V 0 bases and J 1 base, with 9 bases left between them. CDR3 residues: CASSYSPGVNYGYTF. As DNA, the CDR3 is TGTGCCAGCAGTTACTCCCCGGGGGTTAACTATGGCTACACCTTC.

The J gene is TRBJ2-3, the V gene TRBV11-1, with D possibly being TRBD1 or TRBD2 (5 bases each). Germline CDR1 is SGHAT and CDR2 is FQDESV (reference sequence). V shed 7 bases and J shed 6 bases, with 17 bases lying between them. The CDR3 is 14 amino acids. For the CDR3, the DNA is TGTGCCAGCAACAGAGGGGCCGTTGGGGATACGCAGTATTTT. Its translation: CASNRGAVGDTQYF.

The chain has TRBV4-2 and TRBJ1-1; possible D gene TRBD1, 6 bases. CDR1 LGHNA and CDR2 YNFKEQ come from the germline V gene. This CDR3 contains 16 residues. V gave up 0 bases and J gave up 4 bases, with 15 bases separating them. This CDR3 is CASSQEVTRGGTEAFF. The CDR3 nucleotides are TGTGCCAGCAGCCAAGAAGTCACCCGAGGGGGCACTGAAGCTTTCTTT.

This clone was seen a few times. The V call is TRBV7-2, the J call TRBJ1-1, with 7 bases that match TRBD1. The CDR3 spans 13 residues. Per germline, CDR1 SGHTA and CDR2 FQGNSA. V lost 0 bases and J lost 10; bases outside the gene matches: 5. The CDR3 nucleotides are TGTGCCAGCAGCTTAGCGAGACAGGGTAGAGCTTTCTTT. Protein: CASSLARQGRAFF. The complete variable domain, with remaining parts taken from reference TRBV7-2 and TRBJ1-1, reads GAGVSQSPSNKVTEKGKDVELRCDPISGHTALYWYRQSLGQGLEFLIYFQGNSAPDKSGLPSDRFSAERTGGSVSTLTIQRTQQEDSAVYLCASSLARQGRAFFGQGTRLTVV.

As to this clone: This may be a read error: a much more frequent sequence differs by one nucleotide. The chain uses TRBV7-2 and TRBJ1-1; perhaps TRBD1 as D (6 bases). CDR1 is SGHTA and CDR2 is FQGNSA in the germline V gene. Deletions cut 5 bases from V and 3 bases from J, with 19 bases between. The CDR3 has 16 amino acids. The DNA for the CDR3 is TGTGCCAGCAGCCCCATGACCGGGGGCTGGGACACTGAAGCTTTCTTT. This encodes CASSPMTGGWDTEAFF.

This clone was found once. The junction differs from germline at one of its ends, possibly a read error. The chain carries TRBV7-7 and TRBJ2-3; maybe TRBD2 (5 bases). The CDR3 spans 15 residues. CDR1 is SSHAT, CDR2 FNYEAQ, per germline (reference sequence). The CDR3 sequence: CASSLEPGSTDTQYF. The CDR3 DNA reads as TGTGCTAGCAGCTTAGAGCCGGGAAGCACAGATACGCAGTATTTT. Full variable domain (outside the CDR3, taken from reference TRBV7-7 and TRBJ2-3): GAGVSQSPRYKVTKRGQDVTLRCDPISSHATLYWYQQALGQGPEFLTYFNYEAQPDKSGLPSDRFSAERPEGSISTLTIQRTEQRDSAMYRCASSLEPGSTDTQYFGPGTRLTVL.

V gene TRBV30 combines with J gene TRBJ2-7; D uncertain. The CDR3 runs to 11 residues. Germline-derived CDR1 and CDR2 are GTSNPN and SVGIG (reference sequence). V gave up 7 bases and J gave up 2 bases, with 9 bases separating them. Here the CDR3 reads CAFQSPYEQYF. In DNA, the CDR3 is TGTGCCTTCCAATCTCCCTACGAGCAGTACTTC.

This clone has only one observation. The V and J genes are TRBV6-1 and TRBJ2-7, with TRBD1 matching over 7 bases. This CDR3 has 15 residues. Germline CDR1 and CDR2: MNHNS and SASEGT. J lost 1 base, V lost 3 bases, and 6 bases had no gene match. The CDR3 reads CASSEPYRGSYEQYF. CDR3 in DNA: TGTGCCAGCAGTGAGCCCTACAGGGGTTCCTACGAGCAGTACTTC.

The genes are TRBV19 and TRBJ2-3; a weak D match, TRBD2 (7 bases). Germline V gives CDR1 LNHDA, CDR2 SQIVND (reference sequence). V lost 3 bases, J lost 8 bases, and 15 bases lay in between. The CDR3 sequence is 14 residues long. In DNA, the CDR3 is TGTGCCAGTAGTATCGCGGGGGACACGGGTACGCAGTATTTT. It codes for CASSIAGDTGTQYF.

This chain joins TRBV4-2 and TRBJ2-3; maybe TRBD2 (6 bases). The length of the CDR3 is 16 residues. From germline, CDR1 is LGHNA and CDR2 YNFKEQ. Trimming pared 4 bases from V and 0 bases from J, leaving 14 bases between. This CDR3 reads CASSRGSGGSTDTQYF. The CDR3 DNA is TGTGCCAGCAGCCGTGGCTCCGGGGGTAGCACAGATACGCAGTATTTT.

The rearrangement links TRBV11-2 to TRBJ2-2, with a tentative D call TRBD2 (5 bases). CDR3 length: 15 amino acids. Germline V gene data show CDR1 as SGHAT and CDR2 as FQNNGV. V gave up 8 bases and J gave up 6 bases, with 19 bases separating them. CDR3 sequence reads: CASRWAQRGSGELFF. As DNA, the CDR3 is TGTGCCAGCCGCTGGGCCCAACGGGGATCCGGGGAGCTGTTTTTT. The variable domain in full, completed from reference TRBV11-2 and TRBJ2-2, reads EAGVAQSPRYKIIEKRQSVAFWCNPISGHATLYWYQQILGQGPKLLIQFQNNGVVDDSQLPKDRFSAERLKGVDSTLKIQPAKLEDSAVYLCASRWAQRGSGELFFGEGSRLTVL.

In nucleotides, the CDR3 is TGTGCCAGCAGCTTGGCCGCGGCGGCGGAGAACACTGAAGCTTTCTTT. Amino acids: CASSLAAAAENTEAFF. The chain is built from TRBV5-5 and TRBJ1-1; no firm D call. This CDR3 spans 16 amino acids. Germline-derived CDR1 and CDR2 are SGHKS and YYEKEE (reference sequence). With 0 bases removed from V and 1 base from J, the gap between germline ends came to 13 bases.

The CDR3, as DNA: TGTGCCAGCAGCTTACGGACAGGGTATGAAGCTTTCTTT. Amino acid sequence: CASSLRTGYEAFF. The chain recombines TRBV11-2 with TRBJ1-1, with TRBD1 matching over 8 bases. The trim removed 2 bases at V and 7 bases at J, leaving 3 bases unmatched. The CDR3 spans 13 residues. The germline V gene has CDR1 SGHAT and CDR2 FQNNGV.

The J gene is TRBJ1-2, the V gene TRBV28; D gene ambiguous. V was clipped by 5 bases and J by 4 bases, with 11 bases between them. CDR3 length: 13 amino acids. Germline V gene lookup returns CDR1 MDHEN and CDR2 SYDVKM. In DNA form, the CDR3 reads TGTGCCAGCAGTCCGAGGGATTTCTATGGCTACACCTTC. Residues: CASSPRDFYGYTF.

The genes are TRBV29-1 and TRBJ1-2; TRBD1 matches 8 bases. Germline V gene sequence: CDR1 SQVTM, CDR2 ANQGSEA. The ends lost 2 bases at V and 8 bases at J; junction bases unmatched: 4. The CDR3 runs to 12 residues. In DNA form, the CDR3 reads TGCAGCGTTGAAAACAGGGGGTTAGGCTACACCTTC. It yields the protein CSVENRGLGYTF.

V usage is TRBV6-5 and J usage is TRBJ2-1; D perhaps matches TRBD2 (5 bases). The CDR3 spans 16 residues. V was shortened by 2 bases and J by 5 bases, with 16 bases between the two germline ends. Germline V gives CDR1 MNHEY, CDR2 SVGAGI. In DNA form, the CDR3 reads TGTGCCAGCAGTTACACTGGACTCGGGCGCGACAATGAGCAGTTCTTC. It translates to CASSYTGLGRDNEQFF.

A single count supports this clone. The J gene is TRBJ2-3, the V gene TRBV4-2; no definite D call. The V and J ends lost 1 base and 0 bases respectively, with 5 bases between them. The germline CDR1 and CDR2 sequences are LGHNA and YNFKEQ. This CDR3 comprises 14 residues. The CDR3 reads CASSQGGSTDTQYF. CDR3 coding DNA: TGTGCCAGCAGCCAAGGGGGAAGCACAGATACGCAGTATTTT.

This clone was seen a handful of times. V is TRBV7-2 and J is TRBJ1-1; TRBD1 matches 9 bases. Germline V lookup: CDR1 SGHTA, CDR2 FQGNSA. V shed 3 bases, J shed 7 bases, and the junction held 3 bases outside the gene matches. The CDR3 has 13 residues. The CDR3 spells CASSLGDRVEAFF. The DNA for the CDR3 is TGTGCCAGCAGCTTGGGGGACAGGGTTGAAGCTTTCTTT.

The J gene is TRBJ2-3, the V gene TRBV11-2; 9 nucleotides align to TRBD2. V lost 5 bases to trimming and J lost 5 bases; unmatched junction nucleotides: 8. This CDR3 is 15 amino acids long. Germline-derived CDR1 and CDR2 are SGHAT and FQNNGV. CDR3 sequence: CASSTGGRALDTQYF. CDR3 coding DNA: TGTGCCAGCAGCACGGGCGGGAGGGCCTTAGATACGCAGTATTTT. Full variable domain (missing parts from reference TRBV11-2 and TRBJ2-3): EAGVAQSPRYKIIEKRQSVAFWCNPISGHATLYWYQQILGQGPKLLIQFQNNGVVDDSQLPKDRFSAERLKGVDSTLKIQPAKLEDSAVYLCASSTGGRALDTQYFGPGTRLTVL.

This clone appeared a single time. The junction shows a germline mismatch at one end, possibly a read error. In the same sample, other DNA sequences code for this CDR3. This chain joins TRBV7-3 and TRBJ1-1; tentatively, D is TRBD1 (5 bases). CDR1 and CDR2 from the germline V gene are SGHTA and FQGTGA. There are 13 residues in the CDR3. The DNA of the CDR3 is TGCGCCAGCAGTTCGGGGCAGAACACTGAAGCTTTCTTT. This encodes CASSSGQNTEAFF. The variable domain in full, with the rest retrieved from reference TRBV7-3 and TRBJ1-1, is GAGVSQTPSNKVTEKGKYVELRCDPISGHTALYWYRQSLGQGPEFLIYFQGTGAADDSGLPNDRFFAVRPEGSVSTLKIQRTERGDSAVYLCASSSGQNTEAFFGQGTRLTVV.

The table lists this clone with a count of one. This chain uses TRBV30 with TRBJ1-4; D remains ambiguous. Germline lookup yields CDR1 GTSNPN and CDR2 SVGIG (reference sequence). This CDR3 is 14 amino acids long. V lost 0 bases and J lost 0, with 5 bases in between. In DNA form, the CDR3 reads TGTGCCTGGAGTGTAGGAGCAACTAATGAAAAACTGTTTTTT. Amino acids: CAWSVGATNEKLFF.

The rearrangement joins TRBV11-3 to TRBJ2-1; 7 nucleotides match TRBD2. The CDR3 has 15 amino acids. V was clipped by 1 base and J by 9 bases; unmatched bases: 9. Germline lookup yields CDR1 SGHNT and CDR2 YENEEA. The CDR3 DNA sequence: TGTGCCAGCAGCTTAGGAGGGAGGGAATTAACTGAGCAGTTCTTC. Translated: CASSLGGRELTEQFF.

V gene TRBV19 combines with J gene TRBJ2-1; 9 nucleotides line up with TRBD2. The CDR3 sequence is 16 residues long. In germline, CDR1 is LNHDA, CDR2 SQIVND (reference sequence). Losses at the gene ends were 2 bases for V and 6 bases for J; bases not matched to a gene: 8. The CDR3 sequence: CASSITIAGVLNEQFF. The CDR3 DNA follows: TGTGCCAGTAGTATAACCATAGCGGGAGTGCTCAATGAGCAGTTCTTC.

V and J are TRBV29-1 and TRBJ2-2; a possible D gene is TRBD1 (7 bases). The CDR3 extends over 14 amino acids. Trimming took 3 bases from V and 6 from J, leaving 14 bases between them. Germline CDR1 and CDR2: SQVTM and ANQGSEA. In nucleotides, the CDR3 is TGCAGCGTTGAGGGCAGGGGGACTCCCGGGGAGCTGTTTTTT. Translated: CSVEGRGTPGELFF.